The 5 T cell receptor beta chains given below trace back to one sample, sequenced in a study of T cells in Graves' hyperthyroidism and ophthalmopathy. RNA transcripts yielded amplified TCR beta CDR3 regions. The HTBI primer set served for first-round RT-PCR of the TCR CDR3. Using its own MiXCR run on the multiplex PCR reads, TCRdb lists one record per CDR3 protein. The sample holds about 400,000 distinct CDR3 sequences, over 12% seen once. Sequenced input: blood. These TCRs come from a man aged 45 to 65 with Graves' ophthalmopathy.

The chain recombines TRBV10-3 with TRBJ1-1; 7 nucleotides align to TRBD1. Germline trimming cut 5 bases from V and 11 bases from J; bases unmatched to any gene: 14. Germline V lookup: CDR1 ENHRY, CDR2 SYGVKD. The CDR3 is 14 residues long. The DNA for the CDR3 is TGTGCCATCAGTAAGGAGACGGAGGGGGCCGAGGCTTTCTTT. This encodes CAISKETEGAEAFF.

The chain couples TRBV7-9 to TRBJ1-2; 8 bases agree with TRBD1. This CDR3 region has 13 residues. CDR1 is SEHNR and CDR2 is FQNEAQ in the germline V gene (reference sequence). Trimming cost V 5 bases and J 8 bases; bases outside gene matches: 7. In nucleotides, the CDR3 is TGTGCCAGCAGCCCGACAGGGGTCTGGGGCTACACCTTC. Amino acids: CASSPTGVWGYTF.

For the CDR3, the DNA is TGTGCCAGCAGCCCCTGGGACAGGGATGGCTACACCTTC. Translating gives CASSPWDRDGYTF. This sequence joins TRBV5-5 and TRBJ1-2; 9 positions match TRBD1. J was trimmed by 6 bases and V by 4 bases; bases with no gene match: 4. CDR1 is SGHKS, CDR2 YYEKEE, per germline (reference sequence). This CDR3 contains 13 residues. The whole variable domain, remainder taken from reference TRBV5-5 and TRBJ1-2, is DAGVTQSPTHLIKTRGQQVTLRCSPISGHKSVSWYQQVLGQGPQFIFQYYEKEERGRGNFPDRFSARQFPNYSSELNVNALLLGDSALYLCASSPWDRDGYTFGSGTRLTVV.

This clonotype came up a few times. The rearrangement links TRBV18 to TRBJ2-2; perhaps TRBD1 as D (6 bases). The V end was cut by 6 bases, the J end by 1 base, with 15 bases between. This CDR3 is built from 16 residues. Germline values: CDR1 KGHSH, CDR2 LQKENI. Here the CDR3 reads CASSTDRIWNTGELFF. The CDR3 bases are TGTGCCAGCTCGACCGACAGGATATGGAACACCGGGGAGCTGTTTTTT. The full variable domain, with the rest looked up from reference TRBV18 and TRBJ2-2, is NAGVMQNPRHLVRRRGQEARLRCSPMKGHSHVYWYRQLPEEGLKFMVYLQKENIIDESGMPKERFSAEFPKEGPSILRIQQVVRGDSAAYFCASSTDRIWNTGELFFGEGSRLTVL.

This clonotype was picked up a small number of times. The rearrangement links TRBV25-1 to TRBJ2-7, with 7 positions matching TRBD2. V trimming: 5 bases; J trimming: 10 bases; junction bases outside the gene matches: 5. The CDR3 loop spans 11 amino acids. CDR1 MGHDK and CDR2 SYGVNS come from the germline V gene. The CDR3 nucleotides are TGTGCCAGCAGTCGTGCGGGAGAACAGTACTTC. This sequence encodes CASSRAGEQYF.